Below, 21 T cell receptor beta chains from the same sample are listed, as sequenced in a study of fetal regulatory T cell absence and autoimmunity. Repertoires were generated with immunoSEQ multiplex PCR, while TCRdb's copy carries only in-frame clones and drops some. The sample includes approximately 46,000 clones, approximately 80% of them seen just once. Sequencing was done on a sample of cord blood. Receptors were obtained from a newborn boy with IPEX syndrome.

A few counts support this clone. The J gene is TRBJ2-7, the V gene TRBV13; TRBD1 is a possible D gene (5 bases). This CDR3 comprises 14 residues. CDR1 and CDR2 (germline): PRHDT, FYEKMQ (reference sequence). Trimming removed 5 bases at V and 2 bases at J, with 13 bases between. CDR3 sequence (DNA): TGTGCCAGCAGCAGGGGCAACGGCCCCTACGAGCAGTACTTC. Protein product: CASSRGNGPYEQYF.

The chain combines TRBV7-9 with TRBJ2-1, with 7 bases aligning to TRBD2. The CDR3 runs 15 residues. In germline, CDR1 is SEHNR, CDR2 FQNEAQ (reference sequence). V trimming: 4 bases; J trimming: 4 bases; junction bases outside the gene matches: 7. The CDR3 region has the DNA TGTGCCAGCAGCTCGCCTAGCGGACCTTACAATGAGCAGTTCTTC. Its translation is CASSSPSGPYNEQFF.

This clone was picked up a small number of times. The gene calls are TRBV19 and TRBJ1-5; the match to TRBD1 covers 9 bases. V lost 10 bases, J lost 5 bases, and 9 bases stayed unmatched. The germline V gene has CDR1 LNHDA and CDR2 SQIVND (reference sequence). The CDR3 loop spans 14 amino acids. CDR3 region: CATRARDRDQPQHF. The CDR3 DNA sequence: TGTGCCACCCGGGCCCGGGACAGGGATCAGCCCCAGCATTTT.

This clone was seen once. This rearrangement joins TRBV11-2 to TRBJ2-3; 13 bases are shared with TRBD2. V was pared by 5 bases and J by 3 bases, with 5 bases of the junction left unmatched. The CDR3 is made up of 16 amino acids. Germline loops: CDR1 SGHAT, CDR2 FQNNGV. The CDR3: CASSPRLAGGTDTQYF. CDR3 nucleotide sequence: TGTGCCAGCAGCCCCCGACTAGCGGGAGGAACAGATACGCAGTATTTT.

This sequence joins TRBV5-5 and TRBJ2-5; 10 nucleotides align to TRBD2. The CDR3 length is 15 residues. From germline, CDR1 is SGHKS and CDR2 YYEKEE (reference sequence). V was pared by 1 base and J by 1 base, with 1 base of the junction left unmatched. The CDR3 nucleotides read TGTGCCAGCAGCTTGACTAGCGGGATCCAAGAGACCCAGTACTTC. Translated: CASSLTSGIQETQYF.

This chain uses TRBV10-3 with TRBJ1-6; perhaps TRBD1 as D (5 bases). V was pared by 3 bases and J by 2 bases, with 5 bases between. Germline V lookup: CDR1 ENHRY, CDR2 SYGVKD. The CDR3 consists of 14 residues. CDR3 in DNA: TGTGCCATCAGTGACAGGGCCTATAATTCACCCCTCCACTTT. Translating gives CAISDRAYNSPLHF.

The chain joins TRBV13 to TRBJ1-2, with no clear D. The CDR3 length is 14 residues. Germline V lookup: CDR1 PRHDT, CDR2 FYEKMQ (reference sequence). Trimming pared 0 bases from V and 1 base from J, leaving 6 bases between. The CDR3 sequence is CASSLGRFNYGYTF. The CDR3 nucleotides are TGTGCCAGCAGCTTAGGCAGGTTTAACTATGGCTACACCTTC.

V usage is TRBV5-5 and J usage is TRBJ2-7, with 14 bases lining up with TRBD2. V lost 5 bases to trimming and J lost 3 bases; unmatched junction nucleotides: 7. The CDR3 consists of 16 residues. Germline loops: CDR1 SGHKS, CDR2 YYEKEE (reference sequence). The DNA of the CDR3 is TGTGCCAGCAGTCCTGGACTAGCGGGGGGACACTACGAGCAGTACTTC. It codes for CASSPGLAGGHYEQYF.

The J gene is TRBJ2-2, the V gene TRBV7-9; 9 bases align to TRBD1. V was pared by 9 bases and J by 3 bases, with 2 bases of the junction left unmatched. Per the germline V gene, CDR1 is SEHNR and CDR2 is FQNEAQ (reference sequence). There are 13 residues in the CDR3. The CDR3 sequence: CARRQGDTGELFF. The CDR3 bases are TGTGCCAGACGACAGGGGGACACCGGGGAGCTGTTTTTT.

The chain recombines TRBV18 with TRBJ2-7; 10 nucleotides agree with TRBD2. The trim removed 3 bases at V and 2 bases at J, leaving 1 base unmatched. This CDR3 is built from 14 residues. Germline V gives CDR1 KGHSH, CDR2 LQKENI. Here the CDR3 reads CASSPLAGAYEQYF. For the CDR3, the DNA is TGTGCCAGCTCACCCCTAGCGGGGGCCTACGAGCAGTACTTC.

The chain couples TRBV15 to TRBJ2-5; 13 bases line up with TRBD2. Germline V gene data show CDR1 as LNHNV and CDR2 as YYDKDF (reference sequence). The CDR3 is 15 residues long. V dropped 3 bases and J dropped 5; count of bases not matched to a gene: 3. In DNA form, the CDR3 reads TGTGCCACCAGCAGGACTAGCGGGAGGAGGGAGACCCAGTACTTC. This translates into CATSRTSGRRETQYF. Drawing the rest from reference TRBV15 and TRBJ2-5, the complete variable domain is DAMVIQNPRYQVTQFGKPVTLSCSQTLNHNVMYWYQQKSSQAPKLLFHYYDKDFNNEADTPDNFQSRRPNTSFCFLDIRSPGLGDTAMYLCATSRTSGRRETQYFGPGTRLLVL.

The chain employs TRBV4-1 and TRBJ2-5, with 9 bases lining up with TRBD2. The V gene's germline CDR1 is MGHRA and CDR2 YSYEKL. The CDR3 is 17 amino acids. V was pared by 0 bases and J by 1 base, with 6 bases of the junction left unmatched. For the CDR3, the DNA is TGCGCCAGCAGCCAAGATTGGGGACTAGCCATCCAAGAGACCCAGTACTTC. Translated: CASSQDWGLAIQETQYF.

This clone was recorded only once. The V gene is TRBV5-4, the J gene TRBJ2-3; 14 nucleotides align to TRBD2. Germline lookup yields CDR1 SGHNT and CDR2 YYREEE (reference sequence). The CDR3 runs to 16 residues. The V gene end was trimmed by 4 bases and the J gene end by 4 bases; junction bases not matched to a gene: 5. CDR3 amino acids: CASSLGLAGEADTQYF. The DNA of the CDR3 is TGTGCCAGCAGCCTGGGACTAGCGGGGGAGGCAGATACGCAGTATTTT.

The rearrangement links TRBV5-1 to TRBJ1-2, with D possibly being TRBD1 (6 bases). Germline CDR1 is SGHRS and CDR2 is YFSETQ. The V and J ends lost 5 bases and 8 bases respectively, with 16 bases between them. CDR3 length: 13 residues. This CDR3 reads CASRMGAGGGYTF. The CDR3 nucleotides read TGCGCCAGCAGGATGGGGGCCGGAGGAGGCTACACCTTC. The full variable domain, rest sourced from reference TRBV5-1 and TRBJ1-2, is KAGVTQTPRYLIKTRGQQVTLSCSPISGHRSVSWYQQTPGQGLQFLFEYFSETQRNKGNFPGRFSGRQFSNSRSEMNVSTLELGDSALYLCASRMGAGGGYTFGSGTRLTVV.

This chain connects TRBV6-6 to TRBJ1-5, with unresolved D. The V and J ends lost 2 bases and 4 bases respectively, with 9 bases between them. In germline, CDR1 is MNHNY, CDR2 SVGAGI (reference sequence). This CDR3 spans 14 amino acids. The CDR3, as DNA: TGTGCCAGCAGTTACAATCAACTTAATCAGCCCCAGCATTTT. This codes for CASSYNQLNQPQHF.

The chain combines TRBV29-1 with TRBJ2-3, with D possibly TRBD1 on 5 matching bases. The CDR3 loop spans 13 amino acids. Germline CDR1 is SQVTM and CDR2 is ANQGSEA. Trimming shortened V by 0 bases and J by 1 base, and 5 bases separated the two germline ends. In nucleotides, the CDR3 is TGCAGCGTTGAAGAAGGGGGCACAGATACGCAGTATTTT. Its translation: CSVEEGGTDTQYF.

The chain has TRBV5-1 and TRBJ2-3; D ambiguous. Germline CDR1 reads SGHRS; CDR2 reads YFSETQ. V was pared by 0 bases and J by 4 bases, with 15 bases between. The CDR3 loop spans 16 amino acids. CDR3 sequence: CASSLENSQSADTQYF. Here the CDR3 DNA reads TGCGCCAGCAGCTTGGAAAACAGCCAGTCGGCAGATACGCAGTATTTT.

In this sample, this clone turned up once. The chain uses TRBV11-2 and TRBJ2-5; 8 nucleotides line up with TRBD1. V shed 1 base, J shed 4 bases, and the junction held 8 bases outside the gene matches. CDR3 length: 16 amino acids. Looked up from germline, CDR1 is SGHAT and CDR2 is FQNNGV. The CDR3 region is CASSLAARGRGETQYF. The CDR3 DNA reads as TGTGCCAGCAGCTTAGCAGCCAGGGGGCGGGGAGAGACCCAGTACTTC.

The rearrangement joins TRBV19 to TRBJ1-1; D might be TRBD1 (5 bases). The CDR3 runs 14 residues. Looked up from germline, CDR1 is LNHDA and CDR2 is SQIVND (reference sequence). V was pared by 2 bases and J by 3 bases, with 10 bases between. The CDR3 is CASSISGTYTEAFF. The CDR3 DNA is TGTGCCAGTAGTATATCCGGGACCTACACTGAAGCTTTCTTT.

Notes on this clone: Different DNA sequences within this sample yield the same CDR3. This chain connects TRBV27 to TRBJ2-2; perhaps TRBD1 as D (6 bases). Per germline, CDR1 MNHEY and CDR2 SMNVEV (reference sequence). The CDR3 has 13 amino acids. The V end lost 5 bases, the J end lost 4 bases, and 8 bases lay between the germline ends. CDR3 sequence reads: CASSLGGTGELFF. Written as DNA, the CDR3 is TGTGCCAGCAGTCTAGGGGGCACCGGGGAGCTGTTTTTT.

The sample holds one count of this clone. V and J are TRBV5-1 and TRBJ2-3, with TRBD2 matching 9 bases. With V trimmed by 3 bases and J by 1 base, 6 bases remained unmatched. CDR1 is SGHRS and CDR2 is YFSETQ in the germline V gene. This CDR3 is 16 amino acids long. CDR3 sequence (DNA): TGCGCCAGCAGCTGGAGGGCTAGCGGGGGCACAGATACGCAGTATTTT. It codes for CASSWRASGGTDTQYF.